These T cell receptor beta chains were read from a single sample in a study of cytomegalovirus exposure and HLA in healthy donors. The repertoire was sequenced with immunoSEQ multiplex PCR; TCRdb's copy has only in-frame clones and lacks some. Of some 190,000 clones in the sample, 82% are singletons; the top ten hold 1.5%. Sample: PBMCs. These receptor sequences come from a man aged 40-50 years in good health and CMV-seronegative. The CDR3 runs from the conserved cysteine through the conserved F or W. D genes are given only for firm matches. Expanded clones get a size class; other rows say once, few or many, or leave the size out.

j_call: TRBJ2-7
clone_size: NA
d_call: TRBD2
v_call: TRBV27
cdr3_nt: TGTGCCAGCAAGGGACTAGCGGGAGGGGGGGCCTACGAGCAGTACTTC
cdr3_aa: CASKGLAGGGAYEQYF

j_call: TRBJ1-1
clone_size: NA
d_call: NA
v_call: TRBV27
cdr3_nt: TGTGCCAGCAGGGAAGGGGCCATCTGGCACACTGAAGCTTTCTTT
cdr3_aa: CASREGAIWHTEAFF

j_call: TRBJ2-7
clone_size: NA
d_call: TRBD1
v_call: TRBV5-8
cdr3_nt: TGTGCCAGCAGCCGTATCTCGGGACAGATCTACGAGCAGTACTTC
cdr3_aa: CASSRISGQIYEQYF

j_call: TRBJ1-5
clone_size: NA
d_call: NA
v_call: TRBV28
cdr3_nt: TGTGCCAGCAGTTTAAACGGTCGAACGGGGCAGCCCCAGCATTTT
cdr3_aa: CASSLNGRTGQPQHF

j_call: TRBJ1-3
clone_size: NA
d_call: NA
v_call: TRBV9
cdr3_nt: TGTGCCAGCAGCGTGGTGGGCTCACCCTCTGGAAACACCATATATTTT
cdr3_aa: CASSVVGSPSGNTIYF

j_call: TRBJ2-7
clone_size: NA
d_call: NA
v_call: TRBV6-5
cdr3_nt: TGTGCCAGCAGTCCCGGGACGCAAGGGGGCTACGAGCAGTACTTC
cdr3_aa: CASSPGTQGGYEQYF

j_call: TRBJ2-5
clone_size: NA
d_call: NA
v_call: TRBV6-1
cdr3_nt: TGTGCCAGCAGTGGAGGGCTAGTGGGAGCTGGAGAGACCCAGTACTTC
cdr3_aa: CASSGGLVGAGETQYF

j_call: TRBJ2-2
clone_size: NA
d_call: NA
v_call: TRBV4-3
cdr3_nt: TGCGCCAGCAGCCAAGATAGACCGGGTCGGAGGACCGGGGAGCTGTTTTTT
cdr3_aa: CASSQDRPGRRTGELFF

j_call: TRBJ1-4
clone_size: NA
d_call: TRBD1
v_call: TRBV30
cdr3_nt: TGTGCCTGGAGTGACGGGACAGGGGGCCCGAAATGGCTTTTT
cdr3_aa: CAWSDGTGGPKWLF

j_call: TRBJ2-2
clone_size: NA
d_call: TRBD2
v_call: TRBV9
cdr3_nt: TGTGCCAGCAGCGTAGTAAACAGCGGGGGGACCGGGGAGCTGTTTTTT
cdr3_aa: CASSVVNSGGTGELFF

j_call: TRBJ1-5
clone_size: NA
d_call: NA
v_call: TRBV6-6
cdr3_nt: TGTGCCAGCAGTTACTCAGGGGGGGTTCAGCCCCAGCATTTT
cdr3_aa: CASSYSGGVQPQHF

j_call: TRBJ1-2
clone_size: NA
d_call: NA
v_call: TRBV21-1
cdr3_nt: TGTGCCAGCAGTCAAAGGCCCGAGGACAAGATCGGCTACACCTTC
cdr3_aa: CASSQRPEDKIGYTF

j_call: TRBJ1-4
clone_size: NA
d_call: NA
v_call: TRBV30
cdr3_nt: TGTGCCTGGAGTGTGCAGGGGAGAGGAAAACTGTTTTTT
cdr3_aa: CAWSVQGRGKLFF

j_call: TRBJ2-7
clone_size: NA
d_call: TRBD2
v_call: TRBV4-1
cdr3_nt: TGCGCCAGCAGCCCCAGCCTAGCGGGGGGGTATATTGGGCAGTACTTC
cdr3_aa: CASSPSLAGGYIGQYF

j_call: TRBJ2-5
clone_size: NA
d_call: NA
v_call: TRBV28
cdr3_nt: TGTGCCAGCAGTGTGGAGGGGAGAACCCAGTACTTC
cdr3_aa: CASSVEGRTQYF

j_call: TRBJ2-7
clone_size: few
d_call: NA
v_call: TRBV6-1
cdr3_nt: TGTGCCAGCAGTGAATCGGCGGGCTCTCAGTACTTC
cdr3_aa: CASSESAGSQYF

j_call: TRBJ2-4
clone_size: NA
d_call: NA
v_call: TRBV25-1
cdr3_nt: TGTGCCAGCAGAGGAGATGCCAAAAACATTCAGTACTTC
cdr3_aa: CASRGDAKNIQYF

j_call: TRBJ1-5
clone_size: NA
d_call: NA
v_call: TRBV15
cdr3_nt: TGTGCCACCAGCCCCAGGCGAGATGGTCAGCCCCAGCATTTT
cdr3_aa: CATSPRRDGQPQHF

j_call: TRBJ2-7
clone_size: NA
d_call: TRBD1
v_call: TRBV28
cdr3_nt: TGTGCCAGCAGGAGACAGGGAAGCTACGAGCAGTACTTC
cdr3_aa: CASRRQGSYEQYF

j_call: TRBJ2-7
clone_size: NA
d_call: TRBD2
v_call: TRBV27
cdr3_nt: TGTGCCAGCAGTTTATCGCGGGGGTTCACCTACGAGCAGTACTTC
cdr3_aa: CASSLSRGFTYEQYF

j_call: TRBJ2-7
clone_size: NA
d_call: TRBD2
v_call: TRBV7-2
cdr3_nt: TGTGCCAGCAGCTTATCCGGGACTAGCGGGTCCTACGAGCAGTACTTC
cdr3_aa: CASSLSGTSGSYEQYF

j_call: TRBJ2-7
clone_size: NA
d_call: NA
v_call: TRBV7-9
cdr3_nt: TGTGCCAGCAGCTTACAGGGGGGCTCCTACGAGCAGTACTTC
cdr3_aa: CASSLQGGSYEQYF

j_call: TRBJ1-3
clone_size: NA
d_call: NA
v_call: TRBV30
cdr3_nt: TGTGCCTGGAGCCCAGGGGTCTTCTCCTCTGGAAACACCATATATTTT
cdr3_aa: CAWSPGVFSSGNTIYF

j_call: TRBJ2-7
clone_size: NA
d_call: TRBD2
v_call: TRBV11-2
cdr3_nt: TGTGCCAGCAGCCCGGGAGCGGGAGGCTACGAGCAGTACTTC
cdr3_aa: CASSPGAGGYEQYF

j_call: TRBJ2-7
clone_size: NA
d_call: TRBD2
v_call: TRBV7-9
cdr3_nt: TGTGCCAGCACCGTTGGACTAGCGGGAATCTACGAGCAGTACTTC
cdr3_aa: CASTVGLAGIYEQYF

j_call: TRBJ1-1
clone_size: once
d_call: NA
v_call: TRBV10-2
cdr3_nt: TGCGCCAGCAGACCGGGACATAGTAACACTGAAGCTTTCTTT
cdr3_aa: CASRPGHSNTEAFF

j_call: TRBJ2-5
clone_size: NA
d_call: TRBD1
v_call: TRBV2
cdr3_nt: TGTGCCAGCACCAAGGACAGGGCCGAGACCCAGTACTTC
cdr3_aa: CASTKDRAETQYF

j_call: TRBJ2-3
clone_size: NA
d_call: TRBD2
v_call: TRBV28
cdr3_nt: TGTGCCAGCAGTTTAGGTAGCGGGGGAGGGTTAGATACGCAGTATTTT
cdr3_aa: CASSLGSGGGLDTQYF

j_call: TRBJ2-5
clone_size: few
d_call: TRBD2
v_call: TRBV11-2
cdr3_nt: TGTGCCAGCAGCTTAGGGTATGCGGGGGGACCACAAGAGACCCAGTACTTC
cdr3_aa: CASSLGYAGGPQETQYF

j_call: TRBJ2-2
clone_size: NA
d_call: TRBD1
v_call: TRBV11-3
cdr3_nt: TGTGCCAGCAGGACAGGGGTCGGGGAGCTGTTTTTT
cdr3_aa: CASRTGVGELFF

j_call: TRBJ1-3
clone_size: NA
d_call: NA
v_call: TRBV5-4
cdr3_nt: TGTGCCAGCAGCTTAGTGACGGGGTCTGGAAACACCATATATTTT
cdr3_aa: CASSLVTGSGNTIYF

j_call: TRBJ1-1
clone_size: NA
d_call: NA
v_call: TRBV27
cdr3_nt: TGTCAGGCCGGGGGGCCCACTGAAGCTTTCTTT
cdr3_aa: CQAGGPTEAFF

j_call: TRBJ1-2
clone_size: once
d_call: NA
v_call: TRBV5-5
cdr3_nt: TGTGCCAGCAGCCCGTCCCTTGGGCAGGGGCCCATCTGGGGCTACACCTTC
cdr3_aa: CASSPSLGQGPIWGYTF

j_call: TRBJ2-5
clone_size: few
d_call: NA
v_call: TRBV7-2
cdr3_nt: TGTGCCAGCTGCCGGGGGAGTCAAGAGACCCAGTACTTC
cdr3_aa: CASCRGSQETQYF

j_call: TRBJ1-1
clone_size: once
d_call: NA
v_call: TRBV11-2
cdr3_nt: TGTGCCAGCAGCTTAGTTGCAGGGACTAACACTGAAGCTTTCTTT
cdr3_aa: CASSLVAGTNTEAFF

j_call: TRBJ1-5
clone_size: once
d_call: TRBD1
v_call: TRBV11-3
cdr3_nt: TGTGCCAGCAGCTTATCAGGGGGTCCCAATCAGCCCCAGCATTTT
cdr3_aa: CASSLSGGPNQPQHF

j_call: TRBJ2-7
clone_size: NA
d_call: TRBD1
v_call: TRBV6-6
cdr3_nt: TGTGCCAGCAGCCGGACAGGGGGGAGCTCCTACGAGCAGTACTTC
cdr3_aa: CASSRTGGSSYEQYF

j_call: TRBJ1-2
clone_size: few
d_call: TRBD1
v_call: TRBV2
cdr3_nt: TGTGCCAGCAGTGGACAGGGGGCGGATGGCTACACCTTC
cdr3_aa: CASSGQGADGYTF

j_call: TRBJ2-7
clone_size: NA
d_call: NA
v_call: TRBV7-2
cdr3_nt: TGTGCCAGCAGCTTAGGTCCGGTCTCCTACGAGCAGTACTTC
cdr3_aa: CASSLGPVSYEQYF

j_call: TRBJ1-3
clone_size: NA
d_call: NA
v_call: TRBV11-3
cdr3_nt: TGTGCCAGTTCCACTCCGGTGAACTCTGGAAACACCATATATTTT
cdr3_aa: CASSTPVNSGNTIYF

j_call: TRBJ2-7
clone_size: NA
d_call: NA
v_call: TRBV29-1
cdr3_nt: TGCAGCGTTGTGGACAGTTACTCCTACGAGCAGTACTTC
cdr3_aa: CSVVDSYSYEQYF

j_call: TRBJ1-5
clone_size: NA
d_call: NA
v_call: TRBV18
cdr3_nt: TGTGCCAGCTCACCTCAGGGGTCCAATCAGCCCCAGCATTTT
cdr3_aa: CASSPQGSNQPQHF

j_call: TRBJ2-2
clone_size: NA
d_call: TRBD1
v_call: TRBV5-1
cdr3_nt: TGCGCCAGCAGCTGGACAGGGTTGAACACCGGGGAGCTGTTTTTT
cdr3_aa: CASSWTGLNTGELFF

j_call: TRBJ2-7
clone_size: NA
d_call: NA
v_call: TRBV6-5
cdr3_nt: TGTGCCACCGCGACTCCCCGAGGGCCCTACGAGCAGTACTTC
cdr3_aa: CATATPRGPYEQYF

j_call: TRBJ2-5
clone_size: NA
d_call: NA
v_call: TRBV5-4
cdr3_nt: TGTGCCAGCAGCGGAGGGACCCACCAAGAGACCCAGTACTTC
cdr3_aa: CASSGGTHQETQYF

j_call: TRBJ1-5
clone_size: NA
d_call: NA
v_call: TRBV7-9
cdr3_nt: TGTGCCAGCAGCTCCATGGGACGGGGGGATAACAATCAGCCCCAGCATTTT
cdr3_aa: CASSSMGRGDNNQPQHF

j_call: TRBJ2-1
clone_size: NA
d_call: TRBD2
v_call: TRBV9
cdr3_nt: TGTGCCAGCAGCGTAGCTGTAGCGGGGTCCTACAATGAGCAGTTCTTC
cdr3_aa: CASSVAVAGSYNEQFF

j_call: TRBJ2-2
clone_size: NA
d_call: NA
v_call: TRBV28
cdr3_nt: TGTGCCAGCAGCAGGGAGGTAGGGGAGCTGTTTTTT
cdr3_aa: CASSREVGELFF

j_call: TRBJ1-1
clone_size: NA
d_call: NA
v_call: TRBV4-2
cdr3_nt: TGTGCCAGCAGCCGGACCGGGGAGGAAGCTTTCTTT
cdr3_aa: CASSRTGEEAFF

j_call: TRBJ2-3
clone_size: few
d_call: TRBD2
v_call: TRBV6-1
cdr3_nt: TGTGCCAGCAGTGAAGCTTCGAGCGGGAGGGCCACAGATACGCAGTATTTT
cdr3_aa: CASSEASSGRATDTQYF